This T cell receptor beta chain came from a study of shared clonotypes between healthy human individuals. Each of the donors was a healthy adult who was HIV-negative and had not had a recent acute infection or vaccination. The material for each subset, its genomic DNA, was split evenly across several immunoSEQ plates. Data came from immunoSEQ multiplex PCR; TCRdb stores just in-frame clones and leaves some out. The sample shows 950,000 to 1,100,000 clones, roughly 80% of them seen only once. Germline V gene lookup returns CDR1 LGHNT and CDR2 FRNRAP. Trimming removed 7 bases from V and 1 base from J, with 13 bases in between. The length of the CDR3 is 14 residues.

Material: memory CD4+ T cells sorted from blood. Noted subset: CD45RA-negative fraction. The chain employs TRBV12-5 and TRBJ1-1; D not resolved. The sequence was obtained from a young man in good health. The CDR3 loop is CASVLDYSNTEAFF. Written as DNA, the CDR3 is TGTGCTAGTGTTCTTGATTATTCGAACACTGAAGCTTTCTTT.